This T cell receptor beta chain is from a study of T cell responses to AZD1222 COVID-19 vaccine. CDR3 size: 15 residues. V lost 5 bases to trimming and J lost 3 bases, with 16 bases between them. Germline CDR1 and CDR2: MNHEY and SVGEGT. Assay: immunoSEQ multiplex PCR; the TCRdb copy retains only in-frame clones and omits some. The data contain around 100,000 clones, more than 70% of them singletons. This clonotype was sampled from an adult in good health. Source: peripheral blood, taken on day 0 of AZD1222 vaccination. The genes are TRBV6-2 or TRBV6-3 and TRBJ1-1; D gene ambiguous. CDR3 loop: CASSALGRRDTEAFF. The CDR3 DNA follows: TGTGCCAGCAGTGCCTTGGGGAGGCGGGACACTGAAGCTTTCTTT.